This TCR beta chain originates from a study of technical replicates of blood from several donors (dated by TCRdb to about 2017). To note about this clone: Its antigen is not yet known. It has no much larger one-base neighbor in the sample; base qualities were not kept.

The library was produced with the immunoSEQ multiplex PCR assay. TCRdb mirrors the immuneACCESS table, restricted to in-frame sequences. Some clones are absent from its copies; in checked studies, under half trace to an unresolved V gene, and the reason for the others is unknown. In this sample the table shows approximately 73,000 clones, about 90% of which occur a single time. The biggest ten clones account for 0.42% of the sample. From the cysteine through the phenylalanine, the CDR3 covers 15 amino acids. CDR3 DNA only is kept here, 45 bases in frame from base 1. The germline V gene supplies CDR1 MGHDK and CDR2 SYGVNS. Relative to germline, V is missing 6 bases and J is missing 7 bases, with 9 bases of the junction outside any gene match.

The TCR comes from a human donor in good health. The sample was T cells isolated from PBMCs. Rearrangement joined TRBV25-1 to TRBJ2-2, and TRBD1 matches 9 of the central bases. The CDR3 in this case is CASSSGTGNIGELFF. The DNA is TGTGCCAGCAGCTCCGGGACAGGGAATATCGGGGAGCTGTTTTTT.